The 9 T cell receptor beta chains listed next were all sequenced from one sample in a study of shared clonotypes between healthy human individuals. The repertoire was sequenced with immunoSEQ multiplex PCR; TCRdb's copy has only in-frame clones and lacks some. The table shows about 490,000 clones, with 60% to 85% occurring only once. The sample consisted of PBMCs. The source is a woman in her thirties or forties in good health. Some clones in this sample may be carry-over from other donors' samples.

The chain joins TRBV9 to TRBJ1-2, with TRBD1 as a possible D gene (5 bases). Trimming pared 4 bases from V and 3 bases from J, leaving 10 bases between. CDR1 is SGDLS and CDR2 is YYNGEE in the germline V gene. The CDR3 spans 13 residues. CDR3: CASSPTGDYGYTF. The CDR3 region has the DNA TGTGCCAGCAGCCCGACGGGGGACTATGGCTACACCTTC. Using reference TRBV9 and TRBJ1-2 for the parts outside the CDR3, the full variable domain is DSGVTQTPKHLITATGQRVTLRCSPRSGDLSVYWYQQSLDQGLQFLIQYYNGEERAKGNILERFSAQQFPDLHSELNLSSLELGDSALYFCASSPTGDYGYTFGSGTRLTVV.

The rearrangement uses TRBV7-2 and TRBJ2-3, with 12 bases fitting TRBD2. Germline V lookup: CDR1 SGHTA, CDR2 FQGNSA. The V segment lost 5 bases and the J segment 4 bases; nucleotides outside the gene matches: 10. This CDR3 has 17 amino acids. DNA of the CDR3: TGTGCCAGCAGCCCAACCCCTAGCGGGAGGGGGTCAGATACGCAGTATTTT. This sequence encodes CASSPTPSGRGSDTQYF.

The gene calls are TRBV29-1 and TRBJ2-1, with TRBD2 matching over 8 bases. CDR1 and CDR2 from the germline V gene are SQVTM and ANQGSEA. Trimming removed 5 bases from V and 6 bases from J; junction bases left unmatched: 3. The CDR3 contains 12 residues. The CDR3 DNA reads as TGCAGCGTTTTTAGCGGGGCCAATGAGCAGTTCTTC. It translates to CSVFSGANEQFF.

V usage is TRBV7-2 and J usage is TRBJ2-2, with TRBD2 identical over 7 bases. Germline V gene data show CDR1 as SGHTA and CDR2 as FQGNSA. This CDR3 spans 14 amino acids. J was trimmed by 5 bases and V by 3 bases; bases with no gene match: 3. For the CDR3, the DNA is TGTGCCAGCAGCTTCTCGGGAGGTACCGGGGAGCTGTTTTTT. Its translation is CASSFSGGTGELFF.

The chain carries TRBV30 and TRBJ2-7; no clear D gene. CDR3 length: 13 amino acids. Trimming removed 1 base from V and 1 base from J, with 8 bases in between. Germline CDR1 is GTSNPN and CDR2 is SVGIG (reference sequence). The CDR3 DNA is TGTGCCTGGAGTGGGGCAGGATCCTACGAGCAGTACTTC. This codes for CAWSGAGSYEQYF.

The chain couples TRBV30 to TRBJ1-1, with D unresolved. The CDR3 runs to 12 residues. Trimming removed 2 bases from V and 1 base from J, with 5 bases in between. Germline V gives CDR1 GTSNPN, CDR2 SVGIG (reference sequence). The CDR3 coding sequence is TGTGCCTGGAGTAACGGGAACACTGAAGCTTTCTTT. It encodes CAWSNGNTEAFF.

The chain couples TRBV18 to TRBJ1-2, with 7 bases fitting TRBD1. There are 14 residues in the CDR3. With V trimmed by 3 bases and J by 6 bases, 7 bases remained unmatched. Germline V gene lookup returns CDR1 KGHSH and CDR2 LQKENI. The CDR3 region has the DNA TGTGCCAGCTCACCGACGACAGGGATCCATGGCTACACCTTC. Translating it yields CASSPTTGIHGYTF.

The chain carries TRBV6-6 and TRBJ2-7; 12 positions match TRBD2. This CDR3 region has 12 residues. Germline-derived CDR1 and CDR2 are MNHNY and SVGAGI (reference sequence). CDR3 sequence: CATGTSGYEQYF. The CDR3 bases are TGTGCAACCGGGACTAGCGGGTACGAGCAGTACTTC.

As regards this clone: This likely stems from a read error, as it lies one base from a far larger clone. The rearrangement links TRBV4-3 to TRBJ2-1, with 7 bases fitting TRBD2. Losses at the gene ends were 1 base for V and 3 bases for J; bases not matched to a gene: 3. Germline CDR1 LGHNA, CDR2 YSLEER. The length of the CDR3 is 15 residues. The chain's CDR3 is CASSQVRGDYNEQFF. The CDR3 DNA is TGCGCCAGCAGCCAAGTACGGGGGGACTACAATGAGCAGTTCTTC.